The 12 T cell receptor beta chains given below trace back to one sample, sequenced in a study of monozygotic twins with inflammatory bowel disease. TCRdb re-called the 5' RACE reads and catalogs CDR3 proteins one per entry, DNA excluded. This listing includes a few hundred thousand distinct CDR3 sequences. Material for sequencing was blood. These receptors were collected from a human donor with ulcerative colitis or Crohn's disease, or a healthy co-twin of an affected twin (not recorded which).

The genes are TRBV30 and TRBJ1-6; TCRdb gives TRBD1 as the D gene, but with no DNA this cannot be confirmed. In germline, CDR1 is GTSNPN, CDR2 SVGIG (reference sequence). This CDR3 is 14 amino acids long. This CDR3 reads CARTNSPGGSPLHF.

V and J are TRBV20-1 and TRBJ2-3; as DNA is missing, the TRBD1 call by TCRdb cannot be tested. The CDR3 sequence is 12 residues long. Germline CDR1 reads DFQATT; CDR2 reads SNEGSKA (reference sequence). The CDR3 protein is CSVGGGHGTQYF.

The chain couples TRBV7-2 to TRBJ1-1. This CDR3 has 13 residues. Per germline, CDR1 SGHTA and CDR2 FQGNSA. The CDR3 spells CASSFEKNREAFF.

This chain uses TRBV20-1 with TRBJ2-1; TCRdb's assignment of TRBD2 cannot be checked, as there is no DNA. CDR1 is DFQATT, CDR2 SNEGSKA, per germline (reference sequence). The CDR3 runs to 15 residues. CDR3: CSARDRDFSYNEQFF.

The gene calls are TRBV9 and TRBJ2-2; no DNA is available, so the TRBD1 call from TCRdb remains unchecked. The germline V gene encodes CDR1 SGDLS and CDR2 YYNGEE. The CDR3 covers 15 residues. The chain's CDR3 is CASSRQGDNTGELFF.

V gene TRBV7-2 combines with J gene TRBJ2-1. The length of the CDR3 is 15 residues. CDR1 is SGHTA, CDR2 FQGNSA, per germline. CDR3 protein: CASSLAFYSYNEQFF.

This chain connects TRBV7-6 to TRBJ2-2. The CDR3 length is 12 residues. Germline V lookup: CDR1 SGHVS, CDR2 FNYEAQ. Here the CDR3 reads CASSSSSGELFF.

This chain links TRBV5-5 with TRBJ1-3; TCRdb outputs TRBD1, but without DNA this stays unchecked. Germline values: CDR1 SGHKS, CDR2 YYEKEE (reference sequence). The CDR3 totals 14 residues. CDR3 loop: CASSSTLGGNTIYF.

The V call is TRBV18, the J call TRBJ2-3; TCRdb's D gene call, TRBD1, goes unchecked for lack of DNA. This CDR3 region has 19 residues. Germline values: CDR1 KGHSH, CDR2 LQKENI. CDR3 amino acids: CASSPEAGGVLGFPDTQYF.

The chain couples TRBV3-1 to TRBJ2-2; checking the TCRdb D call of TRBD2 is not possible without DNA. The CDR3 contains 15 residues. In germline, CDR1 is LGHDT, CDR2 YNNKEL (reference sequence). This chain's CDR3 is CASSHSSGEVGELFF.

The V gene is TRBV5-1, the J gene TRBJ2-3; TCRdb's assignment of TRBD2 cannot be checked, as there is no DNA. Germline V gene lookup returns CDR1 SGHRS and CDR2 YFSETQ. This CDR3 spans 16 amino acids. The CDR3: CACSTGLDQYSDTQYF.

The chain recombines TRBV5-1 with TRBJ1-2. The CDR3 has 14 amino acids. CDR1 and CDR2 (germline): SGHRS, YFSETQ. The chain's CDR3 is CASSLSRVDYGYTF.